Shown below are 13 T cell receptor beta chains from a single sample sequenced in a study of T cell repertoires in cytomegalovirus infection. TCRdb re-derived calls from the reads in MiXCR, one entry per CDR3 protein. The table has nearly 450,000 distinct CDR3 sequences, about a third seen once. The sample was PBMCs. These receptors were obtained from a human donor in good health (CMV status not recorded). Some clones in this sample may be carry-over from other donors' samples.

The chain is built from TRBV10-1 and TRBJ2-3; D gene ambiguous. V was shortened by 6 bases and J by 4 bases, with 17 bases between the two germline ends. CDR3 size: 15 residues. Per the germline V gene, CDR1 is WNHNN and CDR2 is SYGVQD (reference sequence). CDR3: CASSASGPSPDTQYF. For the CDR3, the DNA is TGCGCCAGCAGCGCATCCGGGCCCAGCCCAGATACGCAGTATTTT.

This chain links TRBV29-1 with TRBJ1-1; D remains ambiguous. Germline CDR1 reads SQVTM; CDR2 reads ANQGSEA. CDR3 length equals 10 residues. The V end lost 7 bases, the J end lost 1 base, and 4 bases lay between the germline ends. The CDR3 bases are TGCAGCGCAACGAACACTGAAGCTTTCTTT. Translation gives CSATNTEAFF.

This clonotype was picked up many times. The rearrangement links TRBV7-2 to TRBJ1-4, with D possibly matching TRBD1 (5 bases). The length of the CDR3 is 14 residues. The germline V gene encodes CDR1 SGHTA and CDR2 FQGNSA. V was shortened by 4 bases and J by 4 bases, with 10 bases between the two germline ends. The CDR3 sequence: CASSSTRDNEKLFF. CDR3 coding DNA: TGTGCCAGCAGCTCGACCAGGGATAATGAAAAACTGTTTTTT.

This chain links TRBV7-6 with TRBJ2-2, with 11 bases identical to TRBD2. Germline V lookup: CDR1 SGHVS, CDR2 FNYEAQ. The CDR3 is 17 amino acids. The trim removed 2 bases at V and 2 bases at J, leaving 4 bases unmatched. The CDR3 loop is CASSLSTSGGNTGELFF. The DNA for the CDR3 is TGTGCCAGCAGCTTAAGCACTAGCGGGGGAAACACCGGGGAGCTGTTTTTT. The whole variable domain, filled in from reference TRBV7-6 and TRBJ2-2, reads GAGVSQSPRYKVTKRGQDVALRCDPISGHVSLYWYRQALGQGPEFLTYFNYEAQQDKSGLPNDRFSAERPEGSISTLTIQRTEQRDSAMYRCASSLSTSGGNTGELFFGEGSRLTVL.

DNA of the CDR3: TGCGCCAGCAGCCAAGTTAGGGGCCATGGCTACACCTTC. Translated, it gives CASSQVRGHGYTF. The chain recombines TRBV4-3 with TRBJ1-2, with TRBD1 as a possible D gene (5 bases). The CDR3 contains 13 residues. Germline lookup yields CDR1 LGHNA and CDR2 YSLEER. Trimming took 1 base from V and 6 from J, leaving 9 bases between them.

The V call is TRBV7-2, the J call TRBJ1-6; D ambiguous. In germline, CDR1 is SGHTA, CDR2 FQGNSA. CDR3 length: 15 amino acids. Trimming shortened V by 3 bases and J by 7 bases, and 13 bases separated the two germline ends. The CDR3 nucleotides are TGTGCCAGCAGCTTGCCGGGAACGGGGAATTCACCCCTCCACTTT. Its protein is CASSLPGTGNSPLHF.

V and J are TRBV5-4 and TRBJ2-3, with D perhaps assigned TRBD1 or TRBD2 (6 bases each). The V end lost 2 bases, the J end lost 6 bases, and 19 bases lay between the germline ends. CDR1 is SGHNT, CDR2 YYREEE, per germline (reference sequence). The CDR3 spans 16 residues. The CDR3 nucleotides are TGTGCCAGCAGCTTCCCTCTACTAGGGGGGCAGGATACGCAGTATTTT. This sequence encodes CASSFPLLGGQDTQYF.

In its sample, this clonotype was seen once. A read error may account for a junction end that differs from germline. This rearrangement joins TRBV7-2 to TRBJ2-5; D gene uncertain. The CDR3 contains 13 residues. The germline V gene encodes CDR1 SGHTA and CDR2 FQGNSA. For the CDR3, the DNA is TGTGCCAGCAGCTTCGGAAGTGGAGAGACCCCGTACTTC. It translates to CASSFGSGETPYF.

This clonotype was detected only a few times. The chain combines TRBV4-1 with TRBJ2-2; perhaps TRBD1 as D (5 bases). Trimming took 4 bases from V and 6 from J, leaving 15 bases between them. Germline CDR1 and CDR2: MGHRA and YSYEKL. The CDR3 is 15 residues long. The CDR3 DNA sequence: TGCGCCAGCAGCCCCCGCCGTGGGGCGTCCGGGGAGCTGTTTTTT. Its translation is CASSPRRGASGELFF.

As DNA, the CDR3 is TGTGCCAGTAGTATACGGGGGGTCAATGAGCAGTTCTTC. Protein product: CASSIRGVNEQFF. The chain carries TRBV19 and TRBJ2-1; 7 positions agree with TRBD2. Germline loops: CDR1 LNHDA, CDR2 SQIVND (reference sequence). J gave up 6 bases and V 2 bases, and 1 base lay outside the gene matches. The CDR3 runs 13 residues.

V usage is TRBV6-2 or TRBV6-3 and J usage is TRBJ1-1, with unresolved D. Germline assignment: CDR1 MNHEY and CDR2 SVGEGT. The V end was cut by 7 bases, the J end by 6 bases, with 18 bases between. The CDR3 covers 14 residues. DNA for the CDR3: TGTGCCAGCATCCTCAGAGGCACTAACCCTGAAGCTTTCTTT. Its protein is CASILRGTNPEAFF.

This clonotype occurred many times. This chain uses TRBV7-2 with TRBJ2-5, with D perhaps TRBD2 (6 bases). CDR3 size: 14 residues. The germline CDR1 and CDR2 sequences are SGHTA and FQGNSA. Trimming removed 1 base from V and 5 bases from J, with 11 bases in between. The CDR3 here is CASSLGGGDETQYF. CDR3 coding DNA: TGTGCCAGCAGCTTAGGGGGCGGGGACGAGACCCAGTACTTC.

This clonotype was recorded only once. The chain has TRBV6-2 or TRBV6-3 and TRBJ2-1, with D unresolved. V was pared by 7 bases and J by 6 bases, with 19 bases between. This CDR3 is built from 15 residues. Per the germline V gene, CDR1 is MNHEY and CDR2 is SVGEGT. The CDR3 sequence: CASMGWQGIGNEQFF. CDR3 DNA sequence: TGTGCCAGCATGGGATGGCAAGGGATTGGCAATGAGCAGTTCTTC.